One sample yielded the 6 T cell receptor beta chains listed below, sequenced in a study of blood T cell repertoires in COVID-19. Assay used: immunoSEQ multiplex PCR; TCRdb lists only in-frame clones, some missing. The table shows about 190,000 clones, with 70% to 90% occurring only once. Specimen: peripheral blood. The receptor set was obtained from a man aged 25-40 years with acute or convalescent COVID-19.

The V and J genes are TRBV6-6 and TRBJ1-5, with 7 positions matching TRBD1. The germline V gene encodes CDR1 MNHNY and CDR2 SVGAGI (reference sequence). Germline trimming cut 6 bases from V and 6 bases from J; bases unmatched to any gene: 11. CDR3 length: 15 amino acids. The CDR3 DNA reads as TGTGCCAGCAGCCGGGACAGTGAGTTGGGTCAGCCCCAGCATTTT. This codes for CASSRDSELGQPQHF.

The chain combines TRBV11-2 with TRBJ1-4; TRBD1 aligns across 8 bases. The CDR3 covers 14 residues. The germline V gene has CDR1 SGHAT and CDR2 FQNNGV. J lost 5 bases, V lost 3 bases, and 2 bases had no gene match. In nucleotides, the CDR3 is TGTGCCAGCAGCTTTAACAGGGGGAATGAAAAACTGTTTTTT. It is translated as CASSFNRGNEKLFF.

V is TRBV5-1 and J is TRBJ2-2, with 7 positions matching TRBD1. The germline V gene has CDR1 SGHRS and CDR2 YFSETQ. The V gene end was trimmed by 4 bases and the J gene end by 6 bases; junction bases not matched to a gene: 6. This CDR3 is built from 14 residues. The CDR3 nucleotides are TGCGCCAGCAGCGTGGTTCAGGGGGCCGGGGAGCTGTTTTTT. The encoded protein is CASSVVQGAGELFF.

The chain joins TRBV30 to TRBJ1-5, with 7 bases identical to TRBD1. The V gene's germline CDR1 is GTSNPN and CDR2 SVGIG (reference sequence). CDR3 length: 13 amino acids. J gave up 4 bases and V 7 bases, and 7 bases lay outside the gene matches. Here the CDR3 DNA reads TGTGCCTCCGAAGGGGGCGCGAATCAGCCCCAGCATTTT. Translation: CASEGGANQPQHF.

V and J are TRBV7-9 and TRBJ2-7, with 7 positions matching TRBD1. V dropped 2 bases and J dropped 3; count of bases not matched to a gene: 7. Germline lookup yields CDR1 SEHNR and CDR2 FQNEAQ (reference sequence). CDR3 length: 15 amino acids. The CDR3 DNA reads TGTGCCAGCAGCTTAACTACGGGGACAGACTACGAGCAGTACTTC. Protein sequence: CASSLTTGTDYEQYF.

The chain is built from TRBV19 and TRBJ1-2; no definite D call. The CDR3 covers 11 residues. Germline values: CDR1 LNHDA, CDR2 SQIVND (reference sequence). V was pared by 8 bases and J by 1 base, with 5 bases between. CDR3 coding DNA: TGTGCCAGTGCGCATAACTATGGCTACACCTTC. The encoded protein is CASAHNYGYTF.